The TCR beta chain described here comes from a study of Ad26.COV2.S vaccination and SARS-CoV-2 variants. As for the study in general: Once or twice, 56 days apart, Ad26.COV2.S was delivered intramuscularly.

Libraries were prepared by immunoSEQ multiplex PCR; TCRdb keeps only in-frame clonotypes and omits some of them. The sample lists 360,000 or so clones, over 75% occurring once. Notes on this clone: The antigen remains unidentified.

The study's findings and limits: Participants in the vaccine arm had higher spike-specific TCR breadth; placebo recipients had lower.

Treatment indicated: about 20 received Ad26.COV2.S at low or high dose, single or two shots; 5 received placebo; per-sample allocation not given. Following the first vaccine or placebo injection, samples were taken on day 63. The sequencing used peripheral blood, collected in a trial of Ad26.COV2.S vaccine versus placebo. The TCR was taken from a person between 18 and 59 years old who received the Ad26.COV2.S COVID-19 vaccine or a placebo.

The CDR3 nucleotides are TGTGCCAGTAGCAGACAGGGCTATGGCTACACCTTC. Protein sequence: CASSRQGYGYTF. The V gene is TRBV19, the J gene TRBJ1-2, with 7 bases identical to TRBD1. In germline, CDR1 is LNHDA, CDR2 SQIVND (reference sequence). The V and J ends lost 6 bases and 4 bases, in that order; junction bases with no gene match: 2. The CDR3 has 12 amino acids.